This T cell receptor beta chain was found in a study of blood T cells in healthy people across ages. General study findings and limits: The recorded TCR beta diversity per million T cells decreased in a roughly linear manner with age. Not knowing donor CMV status may have confounded expanded clonotype changes.

Using a J-beta primer mix together with a sample-barcoded 5' primer, a second PCR was run for about 6 to 12 cycles. Each cDNA molecule was tagged by a template-switch adaptor that had 12 random nucleotides. One entry per CDR3 protein, called by TCRdb with MiXCR from the 5' RACE reads. The table includes some 730,000 distinct CDR3 sequences, 20% to 25% detected once. V trimming: 5 bases; J trimming: 4 bases; junction bases outside the gene matches: 10. CDR1 is SGHTA, CDR2 FQGNSA, per germline. This CDR3 has 16 residues. In its sample, this clonotype was seen a few times. Its matching antigen is unknown.

The chain combines TRBV7-2 with TRBJ2-7, with 11 positions matching TRBD2. The TCR comes from a man in his 70s in good health. Material: blood. The CDR3 protein is CASSLKPGTSGYEQYF. CDR3 DNA sequence: TGTGCCAGCAGCCTGAAACCCGGGACTAGCGGTTACGAGCAGTACTTC.